Listed below are T cell receptor beta chains from one sample, sequenced in a study of T cell repertoires in cytomegalovirus infection. The antigens of these receptors remain unknown. TCRdb used MiXCR to reprocess the reads, holding one entry per CDR3 protein. The profile covers around 900,000 distinct CDR3 sequences, with around 30% appearing a single time and about an eighth taken by the ten largest. The sample was cultured CD8+ T cells from PBMCs, taken from culture after CMV antigen stimulation. These receptor sequences come from a human donor in good health (CMV status not recorded). Some clones in this sample may be carry-over from other donors' samples. The CDR3 runs from the conserved cysteine through the conserved F or W. D genes are given only for firm matches. The listing skips clone size in some rows; elsewhere it reads once, few, many or a size class.

size	J	D	V	DNA	CDR3
.	TRBJ1-2	TRBD1	TRBV29-1	TGCAGCGTTTATGCTCAACAAGACAGGGGACCCCCCCGGGGCTATGGCTACACCTTC	CSVYAQQDRGPPRGYGYTF
few	TRBJ2-2	TRBD2	TRBV4-2	TGTGCCAGCAGCCAAGATTGGCTAGCGGGGGGGCCAAACACCGGGGAGCTGTTTTTT	CASSQDWLAGGPNTGELFF
few	TRBJ1-4	.	TRBV27	TGTGCCAGCAGTCTGATTGGGGGGTCCAATGAAAAACTGTTTTTT	CASSLIGGSNEKLFF
.	TRBJ2-3	.	TRBV20-1	TGCAGTGCGGTGGGTCGAAGCACAGATACGCAGTATTTT	CSAVGRSTDTQYF
few	TRBJ1-1	.	TRBV19	TGTGCCACCACACTGGGGAACACTGAAGCTTTCTTT	CATTLGNTEAFF
.	TRBJ1-1	.	TRBV28	TGTGCCAGCAGTTCGCAACAGGATCAGGAGAATAGTCCTGAAGCTTTCTTT	CASSSQQDQENSPEAFF
many	TRBJ2-1	TRBD1	TRBV7-9	TGTGCCAGCAGCTTAGAATATTATACACAAGGGACAGTACACTACTCCAATGAGCAGTTCTTC	CASSLEYYTQGTVHYSNEQFF
.	TRBJ1-6	.	TRBV27	TGTGCCAGCAGTCCCACGGCGGGGGCGGTCTATAATTCACCCCTCCACTTT	CASSPTAGAVYNSPLHF
few	TRBJ2-3	.	TRBV6-2/TRBV6-3	TGTGCCAGCAGTTACCTCTCGGGGGCAGATACGCAGTATTTT	CASSYLSGADTQYF
.	TRBJ2-2	.	TRBV6-6	TGTGCCAGCATCCAACAGGACCTTAACACCGGGGAGCTGTTTTTT	CASIQQDLNTGELFF
many	TRBJ2-3	TRBD1	TRBV7-2	TGTGCCAGCAGCTTAGCGGGGACAGGGGCTAAAGATACGCAGTATTTT	CASSLAGTGAKDTQYF
.	TRBJ2-5	.	TRBV28	TGTGCCAGCAGGGGACCCGGGGGTCGAGAGACCCAGTACTTC	CASRGPGGRETQYF
few	TRBJ2-1	.	TRBV6-1	TGTGCCAGCAGCCCCGGACGATTCAATGAGCAGTTCTTC	CASSPGRFNEQFF
.	TRBJ1-2	.	TRBV28	TGTGCCAGCAGGACTAGGCGAGGACCTAACTATGGCTACACCTTC	CASRTRRGPNYGYTF
few	TRBJ1-6	.	TRBV6-5	TGTGCCAGCAGTTCCTTGTTATCCTATAATTCACCCCTCCACTTT	CASSSLLSYNSPLHF
.	TRBJ1-1	.	TRBV4-1	TGCGCCAGCAGCCAAGGGCCAGGGGCAGGCACTGAAGCTTTCTTT	CASSQGPGAGTEAFF
few	TRBJ2-3	TRBD2	TRBV10-3	TGTGCCATCAGTGAGCCCCCAGGGGCTAGCGGGGGGCCAGTTGCAGATACGCAGTATTTT	CAISEPPGASGGPVADTQYF
.	TRBJ2-7	.	TRBV7-9	TGTGCCAGCAGAATAGCTTCCTACGAGCAGTACTTC	CASRIASYEQYF
few	TRBJ2-7	.	TRBV7-9	TGTGCCAGCAGCTTAGCTCACTCCTACGAGCAGTACTTC	CASSLAHSYEQYF
.	TRBJ2-7	.	TRBV2	TGTGCCATCCCTGCGCAGGGGAGCTACGAGCAGTACTTC	CAIPAQGSYEQYF
.	TRBJ2-2	.	TRBV5-4	TGTGCCAGCAGCTTCAGGACAATCACCGGGGAGCTGTTTTTT	CASSFRTITGELFF
.	TRBJ2-2	.	TRBV6-1	TGTGCCAGCAGTATCTCACAGGCCTACACCGGGGAGCTGTTTTTT	CASSISQAYTGELFF
.	TRBJ2-1	TRBD1	TRBV3-1	TGTGCCAGCAGCCACTTCGGGACAGGGGGCGTACGCGCTAACAATGAGCAGTTCTTC	CASSHFGTGGVRANNEQFF
few	TRBJ2-1	.	TRBV19	TGTGCCAGTAGACTGGGAGGTCAGGGACCCTACAATGAGCAGTTCTTC	CASRLGGQGPYNEQFF
.	TRBJ2-5	TRBD1	TRBV4-2	TGTGCCAGCAGCCAAGACTTCGGGACAGGGGGCTGGAGTACGGTGGAGACCCAGTACTTC	CASSQDFGTGGWSTVETQYF
.	TRBJ2-1	.	TRBV27	TGTGCCAGCAGTTTAGGGGGACGTTACACAATGAGGCAGTTCTTC	CASSLGGRYTMRQFF
many	TRBJ1-1	.	TRBV9	TGTGCCAGCAGCGTAGATTTACAGAACACTGAAGCTTTCTTT	CASSVDLQNTEAFF
few	TRBJ1-3	.	TRBV7-9	TGTGCCAGCAGCTGGAACTCTGGAAACACCATATATTTT	CASSWNSGNTIYF
.	TRBJ1-2	.	TRBV7-8	TGTGCCAGCAGCGGCCGGGACAATAACTATGGCTACACCTTC	CASSGRDNNYGYTF
many	TRBJ1-2	TRBD1	TRBV10-3	TGTGCCACCAGCATCGGGACAGGGAAATTCTACACCTTC	CATSIGTGKFYTF
.	TRBJ2-2	TRBD1	TRBV2	TGTGCCATCCAGACAGGGTCCGCGAACACCGGGGAGCTGTTTTTT	CAIQTGSANTGELFF
once	TRBJ2-7	.	TRBV5-1	TGCGCCAGCAGCTTGACCCTGGGGGACGAGCAGTACTTC	CASSLTLGDEQYF
.	TRBJ2-5	.	TRBV12-3/TRBV12-4	TGTGCCAGCAGTTATATATTAGAGACCCAGTACTTC	CASSYILETQYF
.	TRBJ2-7	.	TRBV10-3	TGTGCCATCAGTGGCGGGACAGTCGATATTGGGTCCTACGAGCAGTACTTC	CAISGGTVDIGSYEQYF
few	TRBJ2-6	TRBD1	TRBV6-1	TGTGCCAGCGAAGGGACAGGGGGCAACGTTGGGGCCAACGTCCTGACTTTC	CASEGTGGNVGANVLTF
.	TRBJ2-1	TRBD1	TRBV7-9	TGTGCCAGCAGCCCGTGGGACAGAAACAATGAGCAGTTCTTC	CASSPWDRNNEQFF
.	TRBJ2-3	.	TRBV6-5	TGTGCCACCTCAACAGGGTACACAGATACGCAGTATTTT	CATSTGYTDTQYF
.	TRBJ2-1	TRBD2	TRBV27	TGTGCCAGCAGACGGACTAGCGGGCGCTACAATGAGCAGTTCTTC	CASRRTSGRYNEQFF
.	TRBJ2-1	.	TRBV6-2/TRBV6-3	TGTGCCAGCAAGGACGGAAGCTCCTACAATGAGCAGTTCTTC	CASKDGSSYNEQFF
few	TRBJ2-6	TRBD2	TRBV29-1	TGCAGCGTTGAAATCCGGGGGGAACGCCCTGGGGCCAACGTCCTGACTTTC	CSVEIRGERPGANVLTF
.	TRBJ2-3	TRBD1	TRBV7-3	TGTGCCAGCAGCTTATATGGGACAGGGGGCGTGTGGACAGATACGCAGTATTTT	CASSLYGTGGVWTDTQYF
many	TRBJ2-3	TRBD2	TRBV7-2	TGTGCCAGCATTTCCGGCGGGAGCGGAGATACGCAGTATTTT	CASISGGSGDTQYF
.	TRBJ1-5	.	TRBV15	TGTGCCACCAACAGAGCCCCCCCGACAGGACGCAATCAGCCCCAGCATTTT	CATNRAPPTGRNQPQHF
.	TRBJ1-3	.	TRBV6-5	TGTGCCAGCAGTTACGGCGTATCTGGAAACACCATATATTTT	CASSYGVSGNTIYF
.	TRBJ2-7	TRBD2	TRBV4-1	TGCGCCAGCAGCCAAGTGCCCCTGGGTAGCGGGGGGGTTAGCTCCTACGAGCAGTACTTC	CASSQVPLGSGGVSSYEQYF
few	TRBJ1-1	.	TRBV6-1	TGTGCCAGCAGTCGGACCTCGATGAACACTGAAGCTTTCTTT	CASSRTSMNTEAFF
.	TRBJ1-6	TRBD1	TRBV13	TGTGCCAGCAGCTTAGGGCAGGGGGAAATATCGTCCCTCCACTTT	CASSLGQGEISSLHF